A selection of T cell receptor beta chains follows, all from one sample in a study of sequential checkpoint blockade in melanoma. Produced via immunoSEQ multiplex PCR; TCRdb's table is partial and in-frame only. The top ten clones hold approximately 20% of a sample with around 18,000 clones, 55% to 75% of them seen once. The sample in question was CD8+ T cells sorted from blood (inferred from file names), obtained from a patient given nivolumab and ipilimumab in sequence. These receptors were taken from a human donor with melanoma. Both conserved end residues are part of each CDR3. The D gene is left open where the match is weak. Expanded clones are given a class, and other clones once, few, many or no size at all.

V: TRBV6-5
D: -
J: TRBJ1-1
size: -
DNA: TGTGCCAGCAGACGGGACACTTACACTGAAGCTTTCTTT
CDR3: CASRRDTYTEAFF

V: TRBV21-1
D: -
J: TRBJ2-2
size: -
DNA: TGTGCCAGCAGCAAAGCGGGGACACCGAACACCGGGGAGCTGTTTTTT
CDR3: CASSKAGTPNTGELFF

V: TRBV2
D: TRBD2
J: TRBJ2-7
size: -
DNA: TGTGCCACCGGGAGGGAGCAGTACTTC
CDR3: CATGREQYF

V: TRBV9
D: -
J: TRBJ1-3
size: -
DNA: TGTGCCAGCAGCGTCTCTGGGAGCTCTGGAAACACCATATATTTT
CDR3: CASSVSGSSGNTIYF

V: TRBV30
D: -
J: TRBJ1-1
size: few
DNA: TGTGCCTGGAGTCTATATAGAAACACTGAAGCTTTCTTT
CDR3: CAWSLYRNTEAFF

V: TRBV15
D: -
J: TRBJ2-3
size: -
DNA: TGTGCCACCAGCAGCGGTACTAGCACAGATACGCAGTATTTT
CDR3: CATSSGTSTDTQYF

V: TRBV4-1
D: -
J: TRBJ1-1
size: -
DNA: TGCGCCAGCAGCCAAGGGGGAGTACTTGGGAACACTGAAGCTTTCTTT
CDR3: CASSQGGVLGNTEAFF

V: TRBV4-1
D: TRBD1
J: TRBJ2-5
size: -
DNA: TGCGCCAGCAGCCCCGTCACAGGGGGAGAGACCCAGTACTTC
CDR3: CASSPVTGGETQYF

V: TRBV7-9
D: TRBD2
J: TRBJ2-1
size: few
DNA: TGTGCCAGCAGCTCCGAACTAGCGGGGTGGTACAATGAGCAGTTCTTC
CDR3: CASSSELAGWYNEQFF

V: TRBV2
D: -
J: TRBJ1-5
size: -
DNA: TGTGCCAGCACCCCGGGAGGTCAGCCCCAGCATTTT
CDR3: CASTPGGQPQHF